These 13 T cell receptor beta chains share one sample of origin, sequenced in a study of T cells in Graves' hyperthyroidism and ophthalmopathy (dated by TCRdb to the late 2010s). Library creation used multiplex PCR. The listed sequencing device is Illumina HiSeq 2000. TCR beta CDR3 regions were amplified from RNA transcripts. For the first round of RT-PCR on the TCR CDR3, the HTBI primer set was used together with the Qiagen OneStep RT-PCR kit. TCRdb itself trimmed the public reads at Q25 with fastp, ran MiXCR and retained productive beta chains. Each entry is one CDR3 protein sequence, shown with its most common DNA and genes. The sample contains over 350,000 distinct CDR3 sequences, under 20% of them found a single time. Around two fifths of the sample is held by the ten biggest clonotypes. The specimen was blood. These receptors were taken from a man between 18 and 35 years old with Graves' ophthalmopathy.

Remarks on this clonotype: Being one base from a much bigger clone, this may be a read error. The V and J genes are TRBV6-1 and TRBJ2-5, with 8 bases lining up with TRBD2. In germline, CDR1 is MNHNS, CDR2 SASEGT. The CDR3 has 15 amino acids. V lost 5 bases, J lost 5 bases, and 10 bases stayed unmatched. The CDR3 sequence: CASSIRTSSPETQYF. CDR3 DNA: TGTGCCAGCAGTATCCGGACTAGCAGTCCCGAGACCCAGTACTTC.

This chain uses TRBV12-3 or TRBV12-4 with TRBJ2-7, with D perhaps matching TRBD1 (6 bases). Trimming stripped 3 bases from V and 3 bases from J, with 9 bases between. The CDR3 loop spans 13 amino acids. The CDR3 nucleotides read TGTGCCAGCAGTTTCTCCAGGGGCTACGAGCAGTACTTC. Protein sequence: CASSFSRGYEQYF.

The sample holds a few counts of this clonotype. The chain is built from TRBV19 and TRBJ1-5; D call uncertain. The CDR3 extends over 13 amino acids. Germline V gives CDR1 LNHDA, CDR2 SQIVND (reference sequence). Trimming stripped 5 bases from V and 11 bases from J, with 16 bases between. This CDR3 reads CASSSPAVRTQHF. CDR3 DNA sequence: TGTGCCAGTAGTTCCCCGGCAGTCCGAACCCAGCATTTT.

This clonotype was seen at least ten times. The chain recombines TRBV28 with TRBJ2-2; perhaps TRBD1 as D (5 bases). V dropped 7 bases and J dropped 5 bases, with 20 bases sitting between them. The CDR3 length is 16 residues. The germline CDR1 and CDR2 sequences are MDHEN and SYDVKM. The chain's CDR3 is CASTSPGPAGTGELFF. In nucleotides, the CDR3 is TGTGCCAGCACCTCACCAGGGCCTGCTGGAACCGGGGAGCTGTTTTTT.

This clonotype was detected once. The V and J genes are TRBV5-8 and TRBJ2-7, with 8 bases that match TRBD1. Germline trimming cut 4 bases from V and 6 bases from J; bases unmatched to any gene: 3. Germline assignment: CDR1 SGHTS and CDR2 YDEGEE. CDR3 size: 12 residues. The CDR3 DNA sequence: TGTGCCAGCAGCATGGACAGGGTCGAGCAGTACTTC. Translated, it gives CASSMDRVEQYF.

This clonotype came up many times. The J gene is TRBJ2-1, the V gene TRBV11-2, with 11 bases that match TRBD2. The CDR3 covers 18 residues. Germline-derived CDR1 and CDR2 are SGHAT and FQNNGV. Unmatched junction bases numbered 7, after V lost 1 base and J lost 2 bases. The CDR3 reads CASSLGLLAGGTYNEQFF. The CDR3 region has the DNA TGTGCCAGCAGCTTAGGTTTGCTAGCGGGGGGAACCTACAATGAGCAGTTCTTC.

This clonotype was observed many times. The rearrangement links TRBV20-1 to TRBJ1-1, with 7 bases matching TRBD1. Germline CDR1 is DFQATT and CDR2 is SNEGSKA (reference sequence). CDR3 length: 15 amino acids. Trimming at V came to 0 bases and at J to 3 bases, leaving 7 bases not matched to a gene. The CDR3 loop reads CSARDRQGLDTEAFF. In DNA, the CDR3 is TGCAGTGCTAGAGACCGACAGGGTCTTGACACTGAAGCTTTCTTT.

In this sample, this clonotype turned up many times. This chain joins TRBV12-3 or TRBV12-4 and TRBJ1-1, with D unresolved. Deletions cut 5 bases from V and 1 base from J, with 11 bases between. The CDR3 extends over 14 amino acids. CDR3 protein: CASSALTGNTEAFF. The DNA for the CDR3 is TGTGCCAGCAGTGCCTTGACCGGGAACACTGAAGCTTTCTTT.

In this sample, this clonotype turned up many times. The chain carries TRBV7-9 and TRBJ2-1; 9 nucleotides match TRBD1. Germline V gene sequence: CDR1 SEHNR, CDR2 FQNEAQ (reference sequence). The CDR3 totals 15 residues. Trimming removed 5 bases from V and 7 bases from J; junction bases left unmatched: 9. The CDR3 loop reads CASSRSGTGLNEQFF. CDR3 sequence (DNA): TGTGCCAGCAGCAGATCCGGGACAGGGTTAAATGAGCAGTTCTTC.

The chain combines TRBV11-3 with TRBJ2-3; the match to TRBD2 covers 11 bases. V lost 3 bases, J lost 0 bases, and 2 bases stayed unmatched. CDR1 and CDR2 (germline): SGHNT, YENEEA. The CDR3 runs to 16 residues. CDR3 nucleotide sequence: TGTGCCAGCAGCTTTCGACTAGCGGGGAGCACAGATACGCAGTATTTT. It is translated as CASSFRLAGSTDTQYF.

This clonotype was seen a handful of times. CDR3 sequence: CASSHRDNYEQYF. CDR3 DNA sequence: TGCGCCAGCAGCCACCGGGACAACTACGAGCAGTACTTC. The chain recombines TRBV4-1 with TRBJ2-7; D perhaps matches TRBD1 (6 bases). Germline loops: CDR1 MGHRA, CDR2 YSYEKL. The V and J ends lost 3 bases and 3 bases respectively, with 9 bases between them. The CDR3 extends over 13 amino acids.

This clonotype turned up a few times. The chain combines TRBV6-1 with TRBJ1-2; 7 nucleotides agree with TRBD1. Germline values: CDR1 MNHNS, CDR2 SASEGT. V shed 6 bases and J 7 bases; nucleotides not matched to a gene: 8. The CDR3 loop spans 13 amino acids. For the CDR3, the DNA is TGTGCCAGCAGCCTCGACAGGGAGGGTGGCTACACCTTC. This codes for CASSLDREGGYTF.

This clonotype came up many times. The rearrangement joins TRBV28 to TRBJ1-1; D not resolved. The CDR3 has 13 amino acids. Trimming took off 2 bases at V and 0 bases at J, with 4 bases between the two ends. Germline V gene lookup returns CDR1 MDHEN and CDR2 SYDVKM. CDR3 region: CASSLVLNTEAFF. Written as DNA, the CDR3 is TGTGCCAGCAGTTTAGTGCTGAACACTGAAGCTTTCTTT.